One sample yielded the 17 T cell receptor beta chains listed below, sequenced in a study of T cell changes during pregnancy in multiple sclerosis. Here immunoSEQ multiplex PCR was the method, and the copy in TCRdb shows in-frame clones only, minus some. The sample contains about 55,000 clones, 90% of which appear only once. The sample consisted of CD4+ T cells from peripheral blood mononuclear cells, taken in the first trimester of pregnancy. Receptors originate from a female donor with multiple sclerosis, enrolled in a pregnancy study.

This chain joins TRBV5-1 and TRBJ2-3; D is possibly TRBD1 (5 bases). Trimming took off 0 bases at V and 4 bases at J, with 15 bases between the two ends. Germline V gene lookup returns CDR1 SGHRS and CDR2 YFSETQ. The CDR3 has 16 residues. CDR3 loop: CASSLGGTGVADTQYF. The CDR3 nucleotides are TGCGCCAGCAGCTTGGGAGGTACAGGTGTGGCAGATACGCAGTATTTT.

The gene calls are TRBV11-2 and TRBJ2-7; TRBD2 might be the D (6 bases). Trimming took off 6 bases at V and 4 bases at J, with 13 bases between the two ends. CDR3 length: 13 residues. CDR1 is SGHAT, CDR2 FQNNGV, per germline. CDR3 amino acids: CASSPSAPYEQYF. The CDR3 nucleotides read TGTGCCAGCAGTCCTAGCGCACCTTACGAGCAGTACTTC.

CDR3: CASSLEEKETQYF. CDR3 nucleotide sequence: TGTGCCAGCAGTTTAGAAGAGAAAGAGACCCAGTACTTC. The V call is TRBV28, the J call TRBJ2-5; D is unclear. Between the trimmed V and J ends, which lost 2 bases and 3 bases, there was a span of 7 bases. There are 13 residues in the CDR3. Germline V gene data show CDR1 as MDHEN and CDR2 as SYDVKM.

The J gene is TRBJ1-4, the V gene TRBV5-1; 10 nucleotides align to TRBD1. This CDR3 has 15 residues. Germline V gene lookup returns CDR1 SGHRS and CDR2 YFSETQ. Trimming removed 5 bases from V and 0 bases from J; junction bases left unmatched: 1. In nucleotides, the CDR3 is TGCGCCAGCAGGGACAGGGGGGCAACTAATGAAAAACTGTTTTTT. Its protein product is CASRDRGATNEKLFF. Based on the CDR3 plus reference TRBV5-1 and TRBJ1-4, the full variable domain is KAGVTQTPRYLIKTRGQQVTLSCSPISGHRSVSWYQQTPGQGLQFLFEYFSETQRNKGNFPGRFSGRQFSNSRSEMNVSTLELGDSALYLCASRDRGATNEKLFFGSGTQLSVL.

The chain recombines TRBV29-1 with TRBJ1-1; maybe TRBD1 (5 bases). Trimming left V 6 bases short and J 0 bases short, with 14 bases between. The CDR3 is 14 residues long. Germline CDR1 is SQVTM and CDR2 is ANQGSEA. CDR3 sequence (DNA): TGCAGCGTCACCTTGGGGGGGTTGAACACTGAAGCTTTCTTT. Amino acids: CSVTLGGLNTEAFF.

This sequence joins TRBV2 and TRBJ2-7, with D possibly TRBD1 on 5 matching bases. CDR1 is SNHLY and CDR2 is FYNNEI in the germline V gene. The V and J ends lost 7 bases and 0 bases respectively, with 13 bases between them. The CDR3 contains 14 residues. In DNA, the CDR3 is TGTGCCAGCACCTTACAGGCTACCTCCTACGAGCAGTACTTC. The encoded protein is CASTLQATSYEQYF.

The sample holds one count of this clone. This rearrangement joins TRBV5-1 to TRBJ1-1, with 7 bases matching TRBD1. The CDR3 covers 14 residues. The J segment lost 3 bases and the V segment lost 0 bases, leaving 2 bases of the junction unmatched. The V gene's germline CDR1 is SGHRS and CDR2 YFSETQ. CDR3 sequence (DNA): TGCGCCAGCAGCTTGGCAGGGGGTGACACTGAAGCTTTCTTT. Residues: CASSLAGGDTEAFF.

The chain uses TRBV28 and TRBJ1-6; possibly TRBD1 for D (5 bases). The length of the CDR3 is 14 residues. From germline, CDR1 is MDHEN and CDR2 SYDVKM. V was pared by 3 bases and J by 7 bases, with 10 bases between. DNA of the CDR3: TGTGCCAGCAGTTTTAGACAGAACAATTCACCCCTCCACTTT. The encoded protein is CASSFRQNNSPLHF.

J is TRBJ1-1 and V is TRBV7-9; 9 nucleotides agree with TRBD1. In germline, CDR1 is SEHNR, CDR2 FQNEAQ (reference sequence). Trimming removed 5 bases from V and 7 bases from J; junction bases left unmatched: 14. The CDR3 length is 16 residues. CDR3 DNA: TGTGCCAGCAGCGCCACCGGGACAGGGTTTAGTAGTGAAGCTTTCTTT. The encoded protein is CASSATGTGFSSEAFF.

This clone was recorded once. CDR3 nucleotides: TGCGCCAGCACTAAGGTGGGACAGGGAGTCTCCGAGCAGTACTTC. Its translation: CASTKVGQGVSEQYF. The V call is TRBV5-1, the J call TRBJ2-7, with TRBD1 matching over 9 bases. The CDR3 is made up of 15 amino acids. V lost 6 bases to trimming and J lost 6 bases; unmatched junction nucleotides: 13. CDR1 SGHRS and CDR2 YFSETQ come from the germline V gene.

This chain links TRBV2 with TRBJ2-7, with 10 bases aligning to TRBD1. The CDR3 is made up of 15 amino acids. The germline gives CDR1 SNHLY, CDR2 FYNNEI. V lost 1 base, J lost 0 bases, and 0 bases stayed unmatched. CDR3 in amino acids: CASSEGTGGSYEQYF. In DNA, the CDR3 is TGTGCCAGCAGTGAAGGGACAGGGGGCTCCTACGAGCAGTACTTC.

The chain joins TRBV6-4 to TRBJ1-1; 9 bases map to TRBD1. Germline CDR1 reads MRHNA; CDR2 reads SNTAGT. Unmatched junction bases numbered 15, after V lost 2 bases and J lost 5 bases. There are 18 residues in the CDR3. This CDR3 is CASSDIEYRGPGVTEAFF. The CDR3 nucleotides are TGTGCCAGCAGTGACATCGAATACAGGGGGCCTGGGGTGACTGAAGCTTTCTTT.

The genes are TRBV6-5 and TRBJ1-6; D not certain. The CDR3 runs 12 residues. Germline V gives CDR1 MNHEY, CDR2 SVGAGI. Trimming stripped 6 bases from V and 6 bases from J, with 6 bases between. The CDR3 DNA reads as TGTGCCAGCAGAGTCAGTAATTCACCCCTCCACTTT. Its protein is CASRVSNSPLHF.

This sequence joins TRBV6-9 and TRBJ1-6; no clear D. This CDR3 has 15 amino acids. The V end lost 2 bases, the J end lost 5 bases, and 10 bases lay between the germline ends. CDR1 and CDR2 (germline): MNHGY, SVAAGI. CDR3 residues: CASSYPGIDNSPLHF. CDR3 sequence (DNA): TGTGCCAGCAGTTATCCGGGGATAGATAATTCACCCCTCCACTTT.

CDR3 in amino acids: CASSLSGGGSYEQYF. Here the CDR3 DNA reads TGTGCCAGCAGCCTTAGCGGGGGAGGATCCTACGAGCAGTACTTC. The genes are TRBV6-5 and TRBJ2-7; 9 nucleotides align to TRBD2. This CDR3 is built from 15 residues. Germline lookup yields CDR1 MNHEY and CDR2 SVGAGI. The V gene end was trimmed by 6 bases and the J gene end by 1 base; junction bases not matched to a gene: 7.

The chain has TRBV27 and TRBJ2-1, with D perhaps TRBD1 (5 bases). V gave up 6 bases and J gave up 14 bases, with 17 bases separating them. CDR3 length equals 12 residues. Germline V gives CDR1 MNHEY, CDR2 SMNVEV (reference sequence). The CDR3 is CASSITGYSEFF. The CDR3 bases are TGTGCCAGCAGCATTACAGGTTACTCAGAGTTCTTC.

The J gene is TRBJ2-5, the V gene TRBV30, with 7 bases fitting TRBD1. The CDR3 is 13 amino acids. Germline trimming cut 5 bases from V and 5 bases from J; bases unmatched to any gene: 8. In germline, CDR1 is GTSNPN, CDR2 SVGIG (reference sequence). The CDR3 here is CAWERQGLETQYF. CDR3 bases: TGTGCCTGGGAAAGACAGGGCTTGGAGACCCAGTACTTC.